This T cell receptor beta chain was recorded in a study of Tregs in tolerant kidney transplant recipients (dated by TCRdb to about 2019). For context, the study as a whole: Related donors were used in the transplants with nonmyeloablative bone marrow transplantation, and mixed chimerism was transient in the human trials. The study applied TCRbeta sequencing to find donor-specific regulatory T cells before combined kidney and bone marrow transplantation and then followed those same cells after transplant.

Based on the germline V gene (reference sequence), the CDR1 and CDR2 sequences are LNHDA and SQIVND. V gives up 3 bases and J gives up 1 base, and the segment between their germline ends measures 7 bases. There are 13 amino acids in the CDR3, from cysteine to phenylalanine inclusive. The DNA shown is the part of the CDR3 that was read: 30 bases, in frame from base 1. The time point label, read with the paper, signifies: blood sample drawn before combined kidney and bone marrow transplant. Unstimulated Tregs (CD4+CD25+CD127-), CD4+ non-Tregs (CD4+CD25-), CD4 and CD8 cells were FACS-sorted from thawed PBMCs. The patients were a few recipients of combined kidney and bone marrow transplants from the ITN036ST trial, and samples were available only for these trial subjects. Healthy control blood was processed by Ficoll density gradient to PBMCs and cryopreserved; patient PBMCs were collected before and after transplant.

For TCRbeta CDR3 sequencing, genomic DNA from the sorted cells was extracted using the QIAGEN DNeasy Blood and Tissue Kit. High-throughput TCRbeta CDR3 sequencing was carried out commercially through immunoSEQ, with PCR amplification with bias correction and internal controls included. As for the original processing: Unique productive TCRbeta sequences were defined by CDR3 nucleotide sequence where primers matched, and otherwise by CDR3 amino acid sequence together with Vbeta and Jbeta genes. To correct for sorting error, sequences found in more than one sorted population at a frequency ratio of 2:1 or less were discarded, and the remaining shared sequences were assigned to the population with the higher frequency. Sequences were defined as donor-reactive when expanded at least 5-fold in CFSE-low cells versus unstimulated cells and present at a frequency of at least 0.01% in CFSE-low cells. Repertoire divergence was quantified by Jensen-Shannon divergence using the top 100 TCRbeta sequences ranked by frequency. For samples with multiple sequencing runs, sorting error was corrected in each run separately before the runs were combined. TCRdb provides this immuneACCESS table in a form limited to in-frame rearrangements. Some clones are lacking; in checked studies, under half of them reflect an unresolved V gene, and why the rest are absent is not known. V and J calls and clone size are as listed in that table; D and trimming were resolved from the DNA. The table held for this sample gives roughly 48,000 clones. The ten top clones hold around 0.8% of the sample.

General study outcomes and caveats: For some patients, the PCR primers changed as time went on, which meant samples from those patients could not be compared with one another at the nucleotide level. Although technical replication error seemed to be minimal, the question of biological reproducibility was not addressed directly. Because only a small number of patients were included, the study had limitations, and the results will need to be validated in larger populations as well as under other immunosuppression protocols. Donor-specific Treg expansion exceeded global Treg expansion in tolerant patients, suggesting antigen-driven rather than nonspecific expansion. The most biologically relevant and donor-specific TCRbeta repertoire appeared to be identified by expanding Tregs with activated donor B cells.

About this clone itself: Its specific antigen is unknown. From the germline J gene comes the end of the CDR3, since the read stops 3 residues before it.

Sample: CD4+ T cells from blood, taken before the transplant. The TCR comes from a human donor who received a combined kidney and bone marrow transplant. The sequence joins TRBV19 to TRBJ2-7, with no confidently assigned D gene. For the CDR3, the sequence is CASSISGSYEQYF. CDR3 DNA (partial): TGTGCCAGTAGTATCTCAGGATCCTACGAG.